This is a list of T cell receptor beta chains from one sample in a study of blood T cell repertoires in COVID-19. Generated by immunoSEQ multiplex PCR, the TCRdb table keeps only in-frame clones and is missing some. This repertoire shows about 33,000 clones, 80% to 90% found once; its top ten account for 6.3%. The sample taken for sequencing was peripheral blood. These receptors were collected from a human donor in a cohort sampled during active COVID-19. CDR3s include the opening cysteine and the closing phenylalanine or tryptophan. The D gene is left open where the match is weak. The size field is filled for only some rows; it gives once, few, many or a size class.

size	V	D	J	DNA	CDR3
-	TRBV6-5	-	TRBJ1-4	TGTGCCAGCAGTTCCCGGAGATCCGGTGAAAAACTGTTTTTT	CASSSRRSGEKLFF
few	TRBV28	TRBD1	TRBJ1-1	TGTGCCACAAGACAGGGAGACACTGAAGCTTTCTTT	CATRQGDTEAFF
-	TRBV5-1	TRBD1	TRBJ2-3	TGCGCCAGCAGCTTGGGACAGGGGGCTACAGATACGCAGTATTTT	CASSLGQGATDTQYF
-	TRBV19	-	TRBJ2-2	TGTGCCAGTAGTCCCGGAGGAGCCGGGGAGCTGTTTTTT	CASSPGGAGELFF
-	TRBV4-1	-	TRBJ2-1	TGCGCCAGCAGCCCACTACGAAGCTACAATGAGCAGTTCTTC	CASSPLRSYNEQFF
-	TRBV9	-	TRBJ2-7	TGTGCCAGCAGCGTAGGGATGCAGGGATTCTCCTACGAGCAGTACTTC	CASSVGMQGFSYEQYF
once	TRBV6-5	-	TRBJ1-4	TGTGCCAGCAGTCTTAGGGGATTGGAAGAAAAACTGTTTTTT	CASSLRGLEEKLFF
once	TRBV7-8	-	TRBJ2-4	TGTGCCAGCAGCTTAGGGGGGGACAAAAACATTCAGTACTTC	CASSLGGDKNIQYF
-	TRBV4-1	TRBD2	TRBJ2-7	TGCGCCAGCAGCCCCCCGGCGGGAGTAGATGAGCAGTACTTC	CASSPPAGVDEQYF
medium-sized	TRBV28	TRBD1	TRBJ1-1	TGTGCCAGCAGTCGGGACAGGGTAACTGAAGCTTTCTTT	CASSRDRVTEAFF
-	TRBV11-2	-	TRBJ2-5	TGTGCCAGCAGCTTAGATATCCAGTTTGAGACCCAGTACTTC	CASSLDIQFETQYF
-	TRBV18	TRBD2	TRBJ2-5	TGTGCCAGCTCACCACGCGGCGGGAGTGGAGAGACCCAGTACTTC	CASSPRGGSGETQYF
-	TRBV27	TRBD2	TRBJ2-1	TGTGCCAGCAGTTTACTGACTAGCGGGCCCTACAATGAGCAGTTCTTC	CASSLLTSGPYNEQFF
-	TRBV10-3	-	TRBJ2-7	TGTGCCATCAGTGGGGGGGAGGAAAGCTCCTACGAGCAGTACTTC	CAISGGEESSYEQYF
-	TRBV27	TRBD2	TRBJ2-5	TGTGCCAGCAGTCCCTATAGCGGGACCGAGACCCAGTACTTC	CASSPYSGTETQYF
-	TRBV29-1	-	TRBJ2-2	TGCAGCGTAACTACGGGCGGGCTAATCGACGGGGAGCTGTTTTTT	CSVTTGGLIDGELFF
-	TRBV10-2	TRBD1	TRBJ1-1	TGCGCCAGCAGAGGACAGGGGATGAACACTGAAGCTTTCTTT	CASRGQGMNTEAFF
-	TRBV6-5	-	TRBJ2-1	TGTGCCAGCAGAGACAGGGGAGGGAATGAGCAGTTCTTC	CASRDRGGNEQFF
-	TRBV7-8	TRBD2	TRBJ2-7	TGTGCCAGCAGTAGCGGGGGGTCCACCTACGAGCAGTACTTC	CASSSGGSTYEQYF
-	TRBV24-1	TRBD1	TRBJ2-7	TGTGCCTCCCGCCCCCGGGACAGGGGTCCCTACGAGCAGTACTTC	CASRPRDRGPYEQYF
-	TRBV13	TRBD2	TRBJ2-3	TGTGCCAGCAGCCCCCGGACTAGCGGGGGCCCTAGCACAGATACGCAGTATTTT	CASSPRTSGGPSTDTQYF
-	TRBV7-7	TRBD2	TRBJ2-2	TGTGCTAGCAGCCGTATGGGAGGGACTAGCGGAGCGAACACCGGGGAGCTGTTTTTT	CASSRMGGTSGANTGELFF